This T cell receptor (beta chain) derives from a study of T cells in Graves' hyperthyroidism and ophthalmopathy. Authors of the study amplified TCR beta CDR3 regions from RNA transcripts. TCR CDR3 regions were first amplified by RT-PCR with HTBI primers. TCRdb itself ran the multiplex PCR reads through MiXCR, one entry per CDR3 protein. Counted here are about 350,000 distinct CDR3 sequences, approximately 20% occurring once; the ten biggest clones make up around 3.6%. CDR3 length equals 16 residues. V was trimmed by 7 bases and J by 4 bases, leaving 19 bases between them. Many counts were recorded for this clonotype.

What was sequenced was blood. The clonotype comes from a woman between 18 and 30 years old with Graves' hyperthyroidism. The chain links TRBV12-3 or TRBV12-4 to TRBJ2-2; the D gene is possibly TRBD2 (6 bases). CDR3 sequence reads: CASIRGLPASTGELFF. CDR3 in DNA: TGTGCCAGCATTAGGGGACTTCCGGCGAGCACCGGGGAGCTGTTTTTT.